Described below is a single T cell receptor (beta chain) sequence and its context. Its target is not known. The treatment: roughly 18 received Ad26.COV2.S at low or high dose, single or two shots; a few received placebo; per-sample allocation not given. Sampling occurred on day 63 after the first vaccine or placebo injection. The V gene's germline CDR1 is MNHNS and CDR2 SASEGT. The CDR3 consists of 16 residues. V was pared by 1 base and J by 0 bases, with 9 bases between. The data derive from a study of Ad26.COV2.S vaccination and SARS-CoV-2 variants. Overall study: Participants got Ad26.COV2.S intramuscularly, once or twice 56 days apart.

Sequencing used immunoSEQ multiplex PCR; TCRdb keeps in-frame clones, though not all of them. The repertoire has under 600,000 clones, roughly nine tenths of them found once; the top ten carry over 1.5%. Study results and limitations: People given the vaccine had a wider spike-specific TCR breadth than placebo recipients did.

The material was peripheral blood, obtained in a trial of Ad26.COV2.S vaccine versus placebo. The clonotype originates from a person aged 18 to 65 who received the Ad26.COV2.S COVID-19 vaccine or a placebo. The chain carries TRBV6-1 and TRBJ2-2, with a possible D match to TRBD1 (6 bases). The CDR3 loop reads CASSEDRAANTGELFF. For the CDR3, the DNA is TGTGCCAGCAGTGAAGACAGGGCGGCGAACACCGGGGAGCTGTTTTTT.